The present TCR beta chain was sequenced within a study of blood T cells in healthy people across ages. Sample-barcoded 5' priming and a J-beta primer mix drove a second PCR of roughly 6 to 12 cycles. A minimum of 2.5 million CDR3-containing paired-end reads was obtained for each sample. TCRdb reanalysed the 5' RACE reads using MiXCR and keeps one entry per CDR3 protein. The table has about 1.4 million distinct CDR3 sequences, 55% to 75% seen once. The CDR3 length is 18 residues. V gave up 1 base and J gave up 8 bases, with 24 bases separating them. Per germline, CDR1 SGHAT and CDR2 FQNNGV. The chain employs TRBV11-2 and TRBJ2-4; D is possibly TRBD1 or TRBD2 (5 bases each). Material: blood. The sequence derives from a young man in good health. Written as DNA, the CDR3 is TGTGCCAGCAGCTTAGTTAACCCGGGGCTCGGAGAGGAAGACATTCAGTACTTC. Translated: CASSLVNPGLGEEDIQYF. Together with reference TRBV11-2 and TRBJ2-4, the CDR3 gives the full variable domain: EAGVAQSPRYKIIEKRQSVAFWCNPISGHATLYWYQQILGQGPKLLIQFQNNGVVDDSQLPKDRFSAERLKGVDSTLKIQPAKLEDSAVYLCASSLVNPGLGEEDIQYFGAGTRLSVL.